This record looks at one T cell receptor beta chain sequence and its context. The antigen remains unidentified. The CDR3 sequence is 11 residues long. Germline V lookup: CDR1 MNHNY, CDR2 SVGAGI (reference sequence). Trimming pared 4 bases from V and 11 bases from J, leaving 9 bases between. The sample is drawn from a study of T cell responses to AZD1222 COVID-19 vaccine. Study results and caveats: Receipt of two AZD1222 doses was followed by a rise in Spike-specific TCR breadth and depth.

The table came from immunoSEQ multiplex PCR; TCRdb's copy has only in-frame clones and leaves some out. The table includes 65,000 to 100,000 clones, roughly 90% detected once. The sample in question was peripheral blood, obtained 28 days after the second AZD1222 dose. The J gene is TRBJ2-4, the V gene TRBV6-6; no firm D call. The clonotype comes from an adult who received the AZD1222 COVID-19 vaccine. CDR3: CASSLSVVQYF. The CDR3 DNA reads as TGTGCCAGCAGTTTAAGCGTTGTTCAGTACTTC.